Listed here is a single TCR beta chain. The record originates from a study of control samples from healthy donors and cancer patients. The CDR3 totals 16 residues. V was shortened by 1 base and J by 6 bases, with 13 bases between the two germline ends. The germline gives CDR1 WNHNN, CDR2 SYGVQD (reference sequence). Only in-frame clones appear in the TCRdb table, and some are missing; sequencing was by immunoSEQ multiplex PCR. The sample holds about 98,000 clones; roughly 78% are singletons and the top ten take 1.5% to 2%. Material for sequencing was blood. The V and J genes are TRBV10-1 and TRBJ1-6; D may be TRBD1 (5 bases). The sequence was obtained from a man aged 55 to 69 in good health. CDR3 sequence (DNA): TGCGCCAGCAGTGAGTGGGGCGGGAATTGTAATTCACCCCTCCACTTT. It translates to CASSEWGGNCNSPLHF.